This T cell receptor (beta chain) was captured by sequencing in a study of post-analysis software for immune sequencing data. About the research overall: The disease courses spanned relapsing-remitting, secondary progressive and progressive-relapsing forms of multiple sclerosis.

cDNA libraries of TCR beta carried unique molecular identifiers. Input populations of roughly 0.95 to 10 million T cells gave rise to around 480,000 cDNA molecules. TCRdb re-called the PCR reads through MiXCR, storing one row per CDR3 protein. The sample carries over 250,000 distinct CDR3 sequences, around 34% recorded once. V lost 4 bases to trimming and J lost 4 bases; unmatched junction nucleotides: 10. There are 16 residues in the CDR3. CDR1 is MNHEY and CDR2 is SVGAGI in the germline V gene. Study findings and constraints: Included in a set of roughly five TRBV segments more frequent in patients than controls were TRBV5-6, TRBV5-1 and TRBV20-1. Multiple sclerosis patients had significantly lower normalized Chao1 diversity than controls. Same-batch samples co-clustered strongly by F measure.

Ten or more counts support this clonotype. Its antigen remains unidentified. The clonotype comes from a girl aged 10 to 17 with multiple sclerosis. The material sequenced was blood. The gene calls are TRBV6-5 and TRBJ1-5, with 7 bases identical to TRBD1. The DNA of the CDR3 is TGTGCCAGCAGTTCGCCTGACAGGGATGGGAATCAGCCCCAGCATTTT. Protein product: CASSSPDRDGNQPQHF.